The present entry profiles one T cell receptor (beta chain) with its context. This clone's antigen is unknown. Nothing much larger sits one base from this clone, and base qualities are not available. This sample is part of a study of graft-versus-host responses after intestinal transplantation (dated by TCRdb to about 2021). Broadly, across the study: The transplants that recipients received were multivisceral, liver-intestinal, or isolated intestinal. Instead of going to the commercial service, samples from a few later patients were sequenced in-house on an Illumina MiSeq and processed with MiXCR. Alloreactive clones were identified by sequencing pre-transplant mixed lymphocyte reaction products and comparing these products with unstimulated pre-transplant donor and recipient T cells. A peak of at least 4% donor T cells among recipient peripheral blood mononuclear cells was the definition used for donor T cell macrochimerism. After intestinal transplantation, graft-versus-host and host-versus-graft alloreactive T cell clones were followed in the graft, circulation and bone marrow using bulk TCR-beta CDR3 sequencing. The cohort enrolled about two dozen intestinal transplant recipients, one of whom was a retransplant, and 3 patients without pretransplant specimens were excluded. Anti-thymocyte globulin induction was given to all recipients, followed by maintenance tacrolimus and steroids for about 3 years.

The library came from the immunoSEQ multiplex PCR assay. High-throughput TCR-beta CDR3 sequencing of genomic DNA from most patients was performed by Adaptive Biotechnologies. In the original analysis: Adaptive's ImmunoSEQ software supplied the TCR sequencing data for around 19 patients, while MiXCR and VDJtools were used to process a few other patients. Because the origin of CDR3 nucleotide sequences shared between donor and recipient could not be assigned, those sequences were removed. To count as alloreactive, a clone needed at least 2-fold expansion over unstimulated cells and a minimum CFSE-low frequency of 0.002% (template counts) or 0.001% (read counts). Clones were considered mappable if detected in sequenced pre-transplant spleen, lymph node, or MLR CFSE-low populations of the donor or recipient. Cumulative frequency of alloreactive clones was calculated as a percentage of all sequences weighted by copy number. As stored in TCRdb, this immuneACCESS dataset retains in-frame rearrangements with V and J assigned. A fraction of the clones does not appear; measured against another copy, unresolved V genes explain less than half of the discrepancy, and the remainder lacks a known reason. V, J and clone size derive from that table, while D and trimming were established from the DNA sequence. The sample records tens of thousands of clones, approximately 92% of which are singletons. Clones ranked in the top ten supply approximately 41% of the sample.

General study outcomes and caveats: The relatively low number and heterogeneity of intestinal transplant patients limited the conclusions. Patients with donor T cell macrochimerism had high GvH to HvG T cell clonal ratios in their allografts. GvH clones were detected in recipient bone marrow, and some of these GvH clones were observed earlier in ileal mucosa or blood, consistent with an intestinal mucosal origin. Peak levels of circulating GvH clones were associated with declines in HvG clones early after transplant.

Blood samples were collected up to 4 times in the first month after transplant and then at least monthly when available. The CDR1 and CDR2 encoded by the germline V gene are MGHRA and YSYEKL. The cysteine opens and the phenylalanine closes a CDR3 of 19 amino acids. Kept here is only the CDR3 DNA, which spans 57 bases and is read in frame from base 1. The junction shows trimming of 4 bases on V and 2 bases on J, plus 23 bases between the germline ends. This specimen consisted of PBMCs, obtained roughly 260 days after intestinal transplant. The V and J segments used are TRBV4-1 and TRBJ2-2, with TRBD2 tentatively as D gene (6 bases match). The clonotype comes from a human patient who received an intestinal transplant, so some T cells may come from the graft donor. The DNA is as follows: TGCGCCAGCAGCCTAAGATCGGGGGTGGATGGAGTTAACACCGGGGAGCTGTTTTTT. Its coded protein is CASSLRSGVDGVNTGELFF.